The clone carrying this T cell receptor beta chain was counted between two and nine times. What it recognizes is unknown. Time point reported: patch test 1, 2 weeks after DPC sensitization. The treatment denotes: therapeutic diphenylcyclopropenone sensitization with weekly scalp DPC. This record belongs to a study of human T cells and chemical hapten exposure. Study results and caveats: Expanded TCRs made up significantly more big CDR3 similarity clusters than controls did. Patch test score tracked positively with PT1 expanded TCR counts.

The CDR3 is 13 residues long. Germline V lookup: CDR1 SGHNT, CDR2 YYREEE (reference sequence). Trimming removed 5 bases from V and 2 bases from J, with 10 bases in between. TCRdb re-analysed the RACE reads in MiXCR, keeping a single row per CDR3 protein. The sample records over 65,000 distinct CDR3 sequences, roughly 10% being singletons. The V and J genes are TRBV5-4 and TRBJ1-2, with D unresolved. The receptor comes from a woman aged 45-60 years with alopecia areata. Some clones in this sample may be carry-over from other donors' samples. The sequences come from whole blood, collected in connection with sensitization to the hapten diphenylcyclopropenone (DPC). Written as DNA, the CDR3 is TGTGCCAGCAGTTTTGACGGGAACTATGGCTACACCTTC. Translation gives CASSFDGNYGYTF.